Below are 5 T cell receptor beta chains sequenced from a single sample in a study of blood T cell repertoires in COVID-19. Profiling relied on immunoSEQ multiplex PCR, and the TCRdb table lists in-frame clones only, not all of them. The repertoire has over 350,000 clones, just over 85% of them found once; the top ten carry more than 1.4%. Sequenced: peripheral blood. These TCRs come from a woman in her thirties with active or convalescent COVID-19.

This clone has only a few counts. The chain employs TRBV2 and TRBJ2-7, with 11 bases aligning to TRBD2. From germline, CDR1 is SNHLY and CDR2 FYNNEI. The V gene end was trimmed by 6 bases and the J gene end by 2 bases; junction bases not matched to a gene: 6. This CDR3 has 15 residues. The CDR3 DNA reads TGTGCCAGCAGGGCGCGTAGCGGGGGGGCCTACGAGCAGTACTTC. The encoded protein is CASRARSGGAYEQYF.

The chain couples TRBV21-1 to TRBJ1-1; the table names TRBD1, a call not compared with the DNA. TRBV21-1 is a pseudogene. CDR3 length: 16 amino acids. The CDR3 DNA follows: TGTGCCAGCAGCAAAGACAGTAGGCGCGTCAACACTGAAGCTTTCTTT. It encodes CASSKDSRRVNTEAFF.

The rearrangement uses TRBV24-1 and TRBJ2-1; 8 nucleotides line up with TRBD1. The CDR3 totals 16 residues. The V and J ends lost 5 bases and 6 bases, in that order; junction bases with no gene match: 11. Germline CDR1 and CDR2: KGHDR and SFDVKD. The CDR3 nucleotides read TGTGCCACCAGTGGCGCAGGGGGCGCTTCGGCCAATGAGCAGTTCTTC. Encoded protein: CATSGAGGASANEQFF.

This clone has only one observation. The CDR3 DNA is TGTGCCAGCAGCTTAGGACTAGCGGTAGAGACCCAGTACTTC. The encoded protein is CASSLGLAVETQYF. The chain employs TRBV7-2 and TRBJ2-5; 9 bases match TRBD2. Germline CDR1 reads SGHTA; CDR2 reads FQGNSA. This CDR3 contains 14 residues. Trimming cost V 1 base and J 4 bases; bases outside gene matches: 1.

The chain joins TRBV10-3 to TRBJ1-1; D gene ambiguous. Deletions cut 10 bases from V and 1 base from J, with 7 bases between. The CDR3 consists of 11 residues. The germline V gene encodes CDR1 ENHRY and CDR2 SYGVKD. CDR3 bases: TGTGCCACCCAGAAGAACACTGAAGCTTTCTTT. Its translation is CATQKNTEAFF.